This entry features one T cell receptor beta chain sequence. The data are from a study of T cells in Graves' hyperthyroidism and ophthalmopathy. The germline V gene encodes CDR1 DFQATT and CDR2 SNEGSKA (reference sequence). Between the trimmed V and J ends, which lost 1 base and 3 bases, there was a span of 10 bases. The length of the CDR3 is 13 residues. Hyperthyroidism patients were newly diagnosed, had disease duration under 2 months, and were aged 18 to 65 years. Each diagnosis was grounded in clinical symptoms, serum thyroxine and TRAb, thyroid ultrasound, and orbital computed tomography. What was amplified from RNA transcripts were TCR beta CDR3 regions. HTBI primers drove first-round RT-PCR of the TCR CDR3. TCRdb reprocessed the multiplex PCR reads with MiXCR, giving one entry per CDR3 protein. In the table there are roughly 570,000 distinct CDR3 sequences, more than 45% of which are singletons.

The clonotype comes from a woman under 30 with Graves' hyperthyroidism. The chain couples TRBV20-1 to TRBJ2-7, with a possible D match to TRBD2 (6 bases). Input material: peripheral blood or thyroid tissue (not recorded which). The CDR3 loop reads CSARGPGSYEQYF. The CDR3 DNA reads TGCAGTGCTAGAGGTCCCGGGAGCTACGAGCAGTACTTC.